This TCR beta chain stems from a study of CD8 T cells in Susac syndrome. The wider study: More than 5 sequenced Susac syndrome patients had clinically active disease, while fewer than ten were in remission. Study-level findings and limits: Where Susac syndrome CD4+ T cell repertoires were concerned, no clonal expansion was evident.

Regarding this clonotype: Its antigen is not known.

V lost 4 bases and J lost 3, with 17 bases in between. The CDR3 covers 15 residues. Germline loops: CDR1 DFQATT, CDR2 SNEGSKA (reference sequence). RNA in amounts of roughly 0.5 to 1 ug was reverse transcribed with random hexamers. A multiplex approach, immunoSEQ multiplex PCR, amplified TCR beta CDR3 across 54 Vbeta and 13 Jbeta. One entry per CDR3 protein results from TCRdb running MiXCR on the immunoSEQ multiplex PCR reads. The profile covers about 210,000 distinct CDR3 sequences, with less than 95% appearing a single time and over 0.15% taken by the ten largest. Susac syndrome patients met recently defined diagnostic criteria for definite or probable disease.

The TCR originated in a human donor with Susac syndrome. This rearrangement joins TRBV20-1 to TRBJ2-3; a possible D gene is TRBD2 (5 bases). Input material: CD4+ T cells from PBMCs. CDR3 DNA sequence: TGCAGTGCTACCCTATATGGAGGTGGGACAGATACGCAGTATTTT. Translated, it gives CSATLYGGGTDTQYF.